This T cell receptor (beta chain) was recorded in a study of PD-1 blockade in classical Hodgkin lymphoma. The CDR3 extends over 16 amino acids. Germline V gene sequence: CDR1 SGHRS, CDR2 YFSETQ. Trimming cost V 2 bases and J 4 bases, with 16 bases left between them. Study results and limitations: Newly diagnosed patients reportedly had lower baseline TCR diversity than healthy donors. Underlying causes for the observed repertoire differences were not defined, possibly disease activity or prior therapy.

Here immunoSEQ multiplex PCR was the method, and the copy in TCRdb shows in-frame clones only, minus some. The sample gives fewer than 35,000 clones, 88% of which show up once; around 1.2% is in the top ten. This clone is a singleton in its sample. Its antigen is currently unknown. The time point: newly diagnosed, previously untreated cHL patient sample. Magnetic negative selection was used to purify CD4+ T cells from PBMCs that had been thawed. The authors compared against newly diagnosed, untreated classical Hodgkin lymphoma PBMCs. The J gene is TRBJ2-1, the V gene TRBV5-1; D is unresolved. This receptor was taken from a human donor with classical Hodgkin lymphoma. Sequenced: CD4+ T cells from blood. CDR3 DNA: TGCGCCAGCAGCTTCTTCTTCACGCTAGGATACAATGAGCAGTTCTTC. Its translation: CASSFFFTLGYNEQFF. The full variable domain, rest sourced from reference TRBV5-1 and TRBJ2-1, is KAGVTQTPRYLIKTRGQQVTLSCSPISGHRSVSWYQQTPGQGLQFLFEYFSETQRNKGNFPGRFSGRQFSNSRSEMNVSTLELGDSALYLCASSFFFTLGYNEQFFGPGTRLTVL.